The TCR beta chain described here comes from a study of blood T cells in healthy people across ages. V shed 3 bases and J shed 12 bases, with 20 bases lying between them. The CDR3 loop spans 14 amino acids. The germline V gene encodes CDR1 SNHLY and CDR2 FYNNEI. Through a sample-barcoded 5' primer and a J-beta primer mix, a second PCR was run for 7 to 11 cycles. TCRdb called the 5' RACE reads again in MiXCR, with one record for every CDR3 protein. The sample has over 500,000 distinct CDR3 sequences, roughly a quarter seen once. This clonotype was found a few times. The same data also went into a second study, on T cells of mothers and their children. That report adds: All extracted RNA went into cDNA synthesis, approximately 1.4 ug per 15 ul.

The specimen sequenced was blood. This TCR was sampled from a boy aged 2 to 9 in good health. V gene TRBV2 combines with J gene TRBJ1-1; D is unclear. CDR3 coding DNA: TGTGCCAGCAGTGACCGCGCGGGTCGCTCGAAAACTTTCTTT. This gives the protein CASSDRAGRSKTFF.